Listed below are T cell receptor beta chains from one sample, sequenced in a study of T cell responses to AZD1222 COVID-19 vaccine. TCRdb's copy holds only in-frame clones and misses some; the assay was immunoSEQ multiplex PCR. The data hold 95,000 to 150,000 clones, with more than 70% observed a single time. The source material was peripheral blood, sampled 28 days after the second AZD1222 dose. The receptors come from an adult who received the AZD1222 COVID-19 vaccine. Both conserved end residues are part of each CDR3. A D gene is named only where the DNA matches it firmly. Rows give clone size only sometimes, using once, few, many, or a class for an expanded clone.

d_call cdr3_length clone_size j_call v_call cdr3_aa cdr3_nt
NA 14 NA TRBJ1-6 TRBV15 CATSRDPENSPLHF TGTGCCACCAGCAGAGACCCCGAGAATTCACCCCTCCACTTT
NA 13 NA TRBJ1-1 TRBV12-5 CASGLRQGSEAFF TGTGCTAGTGGTTTGCGCCAGGGGTCTGAAGCTTTCTTT
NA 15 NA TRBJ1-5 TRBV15 CATSRDIQGRKPQHF TGTGCCACCAGCAGAGATATCCAGGGTCGGAAGCCCCAGCATTTT
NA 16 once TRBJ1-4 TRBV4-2 CASSQDKQEGAEKLFF TGTGCCAGCAGCCAAGATAAACAAGAGGGTGCGGAAAAACTGTTTTTT
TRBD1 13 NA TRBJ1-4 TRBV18 CASSQGQGEKLFF TGTGCCAGCTCACAGGGACAGGGTGAAAAACTGTTTTTT
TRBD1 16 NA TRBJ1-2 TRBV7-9 CASSFLQGAVGNGYTF TGTGCCAGCAGCTTTTTACAGGGGGCAGTCGGGAATGGCTACACCTTC
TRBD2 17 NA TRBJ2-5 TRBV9 CASSVAASGGAWETQYF TGTGCCAGCAGCGTAGCGGCTAGCGGGGGGGCCTGGGAGACCCAGTACTTC
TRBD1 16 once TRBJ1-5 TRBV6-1 CASSEESQGYRQPQHF TGTGCCAGCAGTGAAGAGTCACAGGGGTATCGGCAGCCCCAGCATTTT
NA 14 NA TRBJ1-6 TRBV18 CASSPQGGNSPLHF TGTGCCAGCTCACCACAGGGAGGCAATTCACCCCTCCACTTT
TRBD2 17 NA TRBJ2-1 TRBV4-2 CASSQEESAGGFNEQFF TGTGCCAGCAGCCAAGAAGAGTCAGCGGGGGGTTTCAATGAGCAGTTCTTC
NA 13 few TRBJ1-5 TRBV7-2 CASSPNPNQPQHF TGTGCCAGCAGCCCCAATCCCAATCAGCCCCAGCATTTT
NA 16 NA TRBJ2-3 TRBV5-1 CASSLRDLRSTDTQYF TGCGCCAGCAGCTTGCGGGACTTGCGGAGCACAGATACGCAGTATTTT